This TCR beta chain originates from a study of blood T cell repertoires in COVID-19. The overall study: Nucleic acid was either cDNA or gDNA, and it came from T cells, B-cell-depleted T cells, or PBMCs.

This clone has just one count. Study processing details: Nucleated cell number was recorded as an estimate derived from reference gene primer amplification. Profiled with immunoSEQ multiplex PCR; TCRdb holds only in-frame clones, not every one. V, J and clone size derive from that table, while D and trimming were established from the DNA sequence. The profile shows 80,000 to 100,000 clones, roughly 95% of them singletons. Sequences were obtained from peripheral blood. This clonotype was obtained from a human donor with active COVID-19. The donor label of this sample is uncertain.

CDR3 DNA sequence: TGTGCCAGTAGTATGAGCCGCCAGGCAGATACGCAGTATTTT. Its translation: CASSMSRQADTQYF. This chain uses TRBV19 with TRBJ2-3; D not certain. This CDR3 comprises 14 residues. Per germline, CDR1 LNHDA and CDR2 SQIVND (reference sequence). Trimming removed 3 bases at V and 4 bases at J, with 11 bases between.